This T cell receptor (beta chain) is from a study of blood T cell repertoires in COVID-19. Study information: PBMCs, B-cell-depleted T cells, or T cells provided the cDNA or gDNA that made up the material.

The V and J ends lost 2 bases and 4 bases, in that order; junction bases with no gene match: 9. CDR1 is MDHEN, CDR2 SYDVKM, per germline. The CDR3 totals 16 residues. Sequencing used immunoSEQ multiplex PCR; TCRdb keeps in-frame clones, though not all of them. The profile shows 120,000 to 150,000 clones, around four fifths of them singletons. Sequencing used peripheral blood. The TCR sequence derives from a woman aged 40-49 years with active or convalescent COVID-19. The V call is TRBV28, the J call TRBJ2-3; TRBD2 aligns across 7 bases. In nucleotides, the CDR3 is TGTGCCAGCAGTTTACCCCTAGCGGCCGTCCCAGATACGCAGTATTTT. Amino acid sequence: CASSLPLAAVPDTQYF.